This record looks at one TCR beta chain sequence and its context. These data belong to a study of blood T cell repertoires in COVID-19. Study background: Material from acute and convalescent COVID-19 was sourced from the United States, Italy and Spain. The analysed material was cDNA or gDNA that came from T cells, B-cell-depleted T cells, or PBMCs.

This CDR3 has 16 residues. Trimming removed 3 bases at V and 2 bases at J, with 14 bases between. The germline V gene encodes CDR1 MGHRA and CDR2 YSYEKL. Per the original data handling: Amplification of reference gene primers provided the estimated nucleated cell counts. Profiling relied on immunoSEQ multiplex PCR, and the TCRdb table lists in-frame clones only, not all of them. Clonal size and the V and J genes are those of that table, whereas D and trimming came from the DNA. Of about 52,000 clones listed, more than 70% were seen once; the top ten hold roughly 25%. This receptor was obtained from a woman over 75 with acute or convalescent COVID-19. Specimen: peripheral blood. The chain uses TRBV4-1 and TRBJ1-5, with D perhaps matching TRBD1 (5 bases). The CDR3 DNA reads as TGCGCCAGCAGCCAGTCGAATGGGGGGGGCAATCAGCCCCAGCATTTT. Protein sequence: CASSQSNGGGNQPQHF.